This TCR beta chain is drawn from a study of beta chain features in type 1 diabetes. On the study more broadly: Cell yields, gender and age were similar in healthy donors and patients.

This clone has only a few counts. Its specificity is unknown. Trimming removed 5 bases at V and 4 bases at J, with 10 bases between. The CDR3 is 13 residues long. Germline-derived CDR1 and CDR2 are SGHDT and YYEEEE. Sequenced material consisted of expressed TCRB transcripts (all of the isolated RNA was reverse transcribed). Generated by immunoSEQ multiplex PCR, the TCRdb table keeps only in-frame clones and is missing some. The repertoire holds 970,000 or so clones, with 17% as singletons. Study-wide points: PCR could preferentially amplify shorter templates, alike in patients and controls. Compared with healthy donors, patients appeared to share more similar naive, central memory and regulatory TCRB repertoires. When cDNA is sequenced, cells with high TCR expression could be over-represented.

The sequence came from a woman under 30 in good health. The material sequenced was naive CD4+ T cells from blood. V usage is TRBV5-6 and J usage is TRBJ2-1; D is ambiguous. The CDR3 region has the DNA TGTGCCAGCAGTCGGTTTGTTTACAATGAGCAGTTCTTC. It yields the protein CASSRFVYNEQFF.